This paragraph reports one T cell receptor (beta chain). The CDR3 loop spans 16 amino acids. Germline CDR1 is SEHNR and CDR2 is FQNEAQ (reference sequence). V was trimmed by 5 bases and J by 0 bases, leaving 13 bases between them. This sample is part of a study of blood T cell repertoires in COVID-19. Across the study: Spain, Italy and the United States supplied samples that represented acute and convalescent COVID-19. In each case, the material was cDNA or gDNA derived from T cells, B-cell-depleted T cells, or PBMCs.

Authors' methods: Reference gene primers were amplified, and this amplification served to estimate nucleated cell counts. This table comes from immunoSEQ multiplex PCR, and its TCRdb copy is limited to in-frame clones, with some not included. The DNA gave D and trimming, while V, J and clone size come from that table. The data contain about 240,000 clones, around 83% of them singletons. The source is a man aged 30-40 years who had recovered from COVID-19. Sequencing was done on a sample of peripheral blood. This chain connects TRBV7-9 to TRBJ2-2; D remains ambiguous. CDR3 nucleotide sequence: TGTGCCAGCAGCCAACCAGTCCAGGCGAACACCGGGGAGCTGTTTTTT. Its protein is CASSQPVQANTGELFF. The complete variable domain, with remaining parts taken from reference TRBV7-9 and TRBJ2-2, reads DTGVSQNPRHKITKRGQNVTFRCDPISEHNRLYWYRQTLGQGPEFLTYFQNEAQLEKSRLLSDRFSAERPKGSFSTLEIQRTEQGDSAMYLCASSQPVQANTGELFFGEGSRLTVL.